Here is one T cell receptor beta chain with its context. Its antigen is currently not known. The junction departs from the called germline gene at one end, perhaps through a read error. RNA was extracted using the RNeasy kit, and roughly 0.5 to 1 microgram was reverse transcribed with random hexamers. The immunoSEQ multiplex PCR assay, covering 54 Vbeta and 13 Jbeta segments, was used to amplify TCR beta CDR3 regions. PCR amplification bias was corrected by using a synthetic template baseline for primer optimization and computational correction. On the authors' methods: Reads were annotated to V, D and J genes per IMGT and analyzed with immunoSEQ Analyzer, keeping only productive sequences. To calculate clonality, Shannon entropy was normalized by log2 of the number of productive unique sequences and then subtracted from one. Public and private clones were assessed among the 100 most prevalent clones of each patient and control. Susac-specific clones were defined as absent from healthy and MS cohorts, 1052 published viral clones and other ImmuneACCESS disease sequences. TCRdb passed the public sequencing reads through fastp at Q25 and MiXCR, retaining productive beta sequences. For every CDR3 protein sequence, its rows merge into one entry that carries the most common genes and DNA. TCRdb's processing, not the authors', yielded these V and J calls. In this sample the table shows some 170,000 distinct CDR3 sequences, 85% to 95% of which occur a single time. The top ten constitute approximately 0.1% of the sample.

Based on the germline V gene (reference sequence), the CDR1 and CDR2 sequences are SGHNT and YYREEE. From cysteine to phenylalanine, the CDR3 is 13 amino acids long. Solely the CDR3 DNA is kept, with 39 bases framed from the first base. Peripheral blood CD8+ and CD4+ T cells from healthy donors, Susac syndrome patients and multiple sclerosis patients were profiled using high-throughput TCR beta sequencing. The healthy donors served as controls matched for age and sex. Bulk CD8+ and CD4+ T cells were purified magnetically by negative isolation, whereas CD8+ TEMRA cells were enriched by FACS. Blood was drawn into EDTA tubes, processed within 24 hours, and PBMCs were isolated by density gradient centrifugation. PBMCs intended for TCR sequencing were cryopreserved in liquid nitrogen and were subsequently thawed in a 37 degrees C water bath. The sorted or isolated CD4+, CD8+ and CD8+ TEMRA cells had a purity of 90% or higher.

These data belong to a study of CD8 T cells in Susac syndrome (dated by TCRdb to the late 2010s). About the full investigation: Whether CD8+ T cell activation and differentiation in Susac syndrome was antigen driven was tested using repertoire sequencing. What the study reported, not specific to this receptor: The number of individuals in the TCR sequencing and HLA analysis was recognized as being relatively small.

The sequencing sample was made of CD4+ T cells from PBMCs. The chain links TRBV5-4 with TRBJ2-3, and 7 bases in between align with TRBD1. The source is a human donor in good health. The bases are TGTGCCAGCAGCTTCGTTTCGACAGGGTTTTCCGTTTTT. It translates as CASSFVSTGFSVF.